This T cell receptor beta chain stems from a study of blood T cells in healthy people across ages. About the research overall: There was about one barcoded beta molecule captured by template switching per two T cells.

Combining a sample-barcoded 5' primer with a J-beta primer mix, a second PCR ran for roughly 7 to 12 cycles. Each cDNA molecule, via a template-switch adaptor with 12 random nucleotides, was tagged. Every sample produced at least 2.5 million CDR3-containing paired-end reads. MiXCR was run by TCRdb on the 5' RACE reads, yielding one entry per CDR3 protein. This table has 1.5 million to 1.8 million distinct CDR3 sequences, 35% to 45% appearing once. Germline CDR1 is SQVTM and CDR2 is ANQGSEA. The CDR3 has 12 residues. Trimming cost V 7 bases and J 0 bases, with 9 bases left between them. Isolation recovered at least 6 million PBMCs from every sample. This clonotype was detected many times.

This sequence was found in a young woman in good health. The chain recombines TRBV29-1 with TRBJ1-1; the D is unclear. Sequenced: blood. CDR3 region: CSGGSLNTEAFF. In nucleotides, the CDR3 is TGCAGCGGTGGATCTTTGAACACTGAAGCTTTCTTT.